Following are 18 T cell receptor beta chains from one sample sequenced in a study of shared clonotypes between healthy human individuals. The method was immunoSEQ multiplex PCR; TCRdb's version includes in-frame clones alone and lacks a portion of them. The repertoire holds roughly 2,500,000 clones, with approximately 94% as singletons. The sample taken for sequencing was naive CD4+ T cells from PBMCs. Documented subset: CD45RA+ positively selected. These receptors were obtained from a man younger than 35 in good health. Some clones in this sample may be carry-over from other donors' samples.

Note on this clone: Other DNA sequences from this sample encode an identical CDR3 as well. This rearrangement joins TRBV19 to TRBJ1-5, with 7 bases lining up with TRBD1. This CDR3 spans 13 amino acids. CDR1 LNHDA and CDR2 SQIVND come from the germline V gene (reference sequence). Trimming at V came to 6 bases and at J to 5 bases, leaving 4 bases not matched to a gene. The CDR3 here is CASSLDRDQPQHF. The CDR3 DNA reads TGTGCCAGTAGCCTCGACAGGGATCAGCCCCAGCATTTT.

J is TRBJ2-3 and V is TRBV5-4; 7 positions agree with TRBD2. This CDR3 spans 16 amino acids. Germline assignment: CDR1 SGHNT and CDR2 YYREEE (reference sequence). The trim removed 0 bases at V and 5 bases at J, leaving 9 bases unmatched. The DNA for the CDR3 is TGTGCCAGCAGCTTGGGGGGAGCTAGCGGAGGAGATACGCAGTATTTT. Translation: CASSLGGASGGDTQYF. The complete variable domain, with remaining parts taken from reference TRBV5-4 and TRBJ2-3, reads ETGVTQSPTHLIKTRGQQVTLRCSSQSGHNTVSWYQQALGQGPQFIFQYYREEENGRGNFPPRFSGLQFPNYSSELNVNALELDDSALYLCASSLGGASGGDTQYFGPGTRLTVL.

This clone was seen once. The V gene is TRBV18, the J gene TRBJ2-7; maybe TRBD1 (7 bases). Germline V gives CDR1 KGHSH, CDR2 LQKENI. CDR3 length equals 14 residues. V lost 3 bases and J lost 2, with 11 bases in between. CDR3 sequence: CASSPGGQTYEQYF. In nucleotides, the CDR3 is TGTGCCAGCTCACCGGGGGGACAGACCTACGAGCAGTACTTC.

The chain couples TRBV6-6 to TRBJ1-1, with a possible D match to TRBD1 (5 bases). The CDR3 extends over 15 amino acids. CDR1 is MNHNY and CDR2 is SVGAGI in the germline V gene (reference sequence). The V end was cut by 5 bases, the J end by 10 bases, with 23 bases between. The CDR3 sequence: CASSVDRDGRGLAFF. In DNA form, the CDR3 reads TGTGCCAGCAGTGTTGATCGGGACGGAAGGGGATTAGCTTTCTTT.

Here the CDR3 reads CASSPGTGGDEQYF. The CDR3 bases are TGTGCCAGCTCACCAGGGACAGGGGGCGACGAGCAGTACTTC. The V and J genes are TRBV18 and TRBJ2-7; 12 bases match TRBD1. Germline V CDR1 and CDR2: KGHSH, LQKENI. CDR3 length: 14 amino acids. Trimming at V came to 2 bases and at J to 5 bases, leaving 1 base not matched to a gene.

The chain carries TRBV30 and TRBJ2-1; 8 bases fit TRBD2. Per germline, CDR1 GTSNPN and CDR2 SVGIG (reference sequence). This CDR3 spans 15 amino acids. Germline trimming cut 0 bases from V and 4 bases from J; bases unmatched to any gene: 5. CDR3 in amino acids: CAWSVDGRAYNEQFF. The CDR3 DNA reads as TGTGCCTGGAGTGTTGACGGGAGGGCTTACAATGAGCAGTTCTTC. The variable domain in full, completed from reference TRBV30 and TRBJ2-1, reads SQTIHQWPATLVQPVGSPLSLECTVEGTSNPNLYWYRQAAGRGLQLLFYSVGIGQISSEVPQNLSASRPQDRQFILSSKKLLLSDSGFYLCAWSVDGRAYNEQFFGPGTRLTVL.

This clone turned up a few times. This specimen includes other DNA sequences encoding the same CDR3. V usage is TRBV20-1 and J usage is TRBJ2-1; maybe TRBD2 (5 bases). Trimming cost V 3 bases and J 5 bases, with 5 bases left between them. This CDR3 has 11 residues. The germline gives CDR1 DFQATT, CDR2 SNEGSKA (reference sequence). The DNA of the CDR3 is TGCAGTGCTAGCGGGGACAATGAGCAGTTCTTC. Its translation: CSASGDNEQFF.

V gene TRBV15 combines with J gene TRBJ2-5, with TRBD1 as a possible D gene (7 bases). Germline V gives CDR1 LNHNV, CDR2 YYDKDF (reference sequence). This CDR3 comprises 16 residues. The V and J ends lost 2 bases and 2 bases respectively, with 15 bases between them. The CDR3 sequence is CATSRLRQGGQETQYF. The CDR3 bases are TGTGCCACCAGCAGACTTAGACAGGGAGGACAAGAGACCCAGTACTTC.

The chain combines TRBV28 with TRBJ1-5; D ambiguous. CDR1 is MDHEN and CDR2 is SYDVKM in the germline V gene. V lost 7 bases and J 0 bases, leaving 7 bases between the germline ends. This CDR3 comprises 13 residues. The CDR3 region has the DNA TGTGCCAGCACAACATATAGCAATCAGCCCCAGCATTTT. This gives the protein CASTTYSNQPQHF.

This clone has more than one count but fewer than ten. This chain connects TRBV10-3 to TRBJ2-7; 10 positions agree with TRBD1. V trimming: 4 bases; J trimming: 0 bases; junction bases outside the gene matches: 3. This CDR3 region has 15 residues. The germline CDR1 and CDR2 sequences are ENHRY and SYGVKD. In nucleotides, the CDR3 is TGTGCCATCAGTGGTCGACAGGGGGCCTCCTACGAGCAGTACTTC. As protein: CAISGRQGASYEQYF.

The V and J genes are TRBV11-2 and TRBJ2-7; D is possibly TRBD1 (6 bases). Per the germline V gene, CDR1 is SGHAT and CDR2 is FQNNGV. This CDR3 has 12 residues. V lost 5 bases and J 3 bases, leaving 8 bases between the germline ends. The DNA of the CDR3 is TGTGCCAGCAGCCGGACAGACTACGAGCAGTACTTC. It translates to CASSRTDYEQYF.

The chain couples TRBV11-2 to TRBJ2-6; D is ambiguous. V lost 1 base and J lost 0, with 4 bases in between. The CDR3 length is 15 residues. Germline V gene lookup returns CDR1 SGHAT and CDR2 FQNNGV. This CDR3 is CASSLGPSGANVLTF. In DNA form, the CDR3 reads TGTGCCAGCAGCTTAGGGCCCTCTGGGGCCAACGTCCTGACTTTC.

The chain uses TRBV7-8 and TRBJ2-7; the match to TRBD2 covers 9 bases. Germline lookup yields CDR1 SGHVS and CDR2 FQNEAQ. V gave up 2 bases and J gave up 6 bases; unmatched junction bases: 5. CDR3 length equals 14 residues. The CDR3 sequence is CASSLSSGTTEQYF. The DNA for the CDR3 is TGTGCCAGCAGCTTATCTAGCGGGACGACCGAGCAGTACTTC.

The CDR3 sequence is CASSPETGGSLLGQPQHF. Here the CDR3 DNA reads TGTGCCAGCAGTCCCGAGACAGGGGGCTCCCTTTTGGGTCAGCCCCAGCATTTT. The V gene is TRBV28, the J gene TRBJ1-5, with 10 bases lining up with TRBD1. Germline trimming cut 5 bases from V and 6 bases from J; bases unmatched to any gene: 16. The CDR3 length is 18 residues. Germline V gene data show CDR1 as MDHEN and CDR2 as SYDVKM.

In DNA form, the CDR3 reads TGCGCCAGCAGCCGAGGACTAGCGGGAGAGAGCGAGCAGTACTTC. This sequence encodes CASSRGLAGESEQYF. V usage is TRBV5-1 and J usage is TRBJ2-7, with TRBD2 matching over 13 bases. The CDR3 contains 15 residues. The J segment lost 6 bases and the V segment lost 4 bases, leaving 7 bases of the junction unmatched. From germline, CDR1 is SGHRS and CDR2 YFSETQ.

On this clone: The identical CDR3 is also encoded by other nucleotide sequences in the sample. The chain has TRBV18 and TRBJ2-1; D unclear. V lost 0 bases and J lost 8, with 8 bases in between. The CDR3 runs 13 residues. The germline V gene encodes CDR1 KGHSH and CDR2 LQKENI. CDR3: CASSPPGGDEQFF. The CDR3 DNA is TGTGCCAGCTCACCACCCGGTGGGGATGAGCAGTTCTTC.

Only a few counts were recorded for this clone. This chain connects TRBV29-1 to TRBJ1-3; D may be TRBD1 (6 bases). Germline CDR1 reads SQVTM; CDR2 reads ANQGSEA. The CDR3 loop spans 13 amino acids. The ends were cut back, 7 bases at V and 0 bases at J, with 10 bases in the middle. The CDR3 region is CSAGQSSGNTIYF. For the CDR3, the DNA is TGCAGCGCCGGACAGAGCTCTGGAAACACCATATATTTT.

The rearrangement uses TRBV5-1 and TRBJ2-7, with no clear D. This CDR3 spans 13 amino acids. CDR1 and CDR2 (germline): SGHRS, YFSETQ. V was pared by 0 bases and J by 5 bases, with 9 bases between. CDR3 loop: CASSLVSKDEQYF. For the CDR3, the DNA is TGCGCCAGCAGCTTGGTTTCGAAGGACGAGCAGTACTTC.